These T cell receptor beta chains were read from a single sample in a study of CD8+ T cells in alopecia areata. Method: immunoSEQ multiplex PCR; TCRdb's copy keeps in-frame clones and lacks some. In the table there are roughly 220,000 clones, 35% to 40% of which are singletons. Sequencing was performed on CD4+ T cells sorted from blood, taken around week 30, from a patient treated with tofacitinib. All receptors come from a human donor with alopecia areata. CDR3s include the opening cysteine and the closing phenylalanine or tryptophan. A D gene is named only where the DNA matches it firmly. Some rows have no size entry. The others give once, few or many, or a class for an expanded clone.

d_call	j_call	clone_size	v_call	cdr3_nt	cdr3_aa
-	TRBJ2-2	-	TRBV2	TGTGCCAGCAGTGGTGATAGGGTCTCCGGGGAGCTGTTTTTT	CASSGDRVSGELFF
-	TRBJ1-2	-	TRBV4-1	TGCGCCAGCAGCCTCGGACCGTATGGCTACACCTTC	CASSLGPYGYTF
TRBD1	TRBJ2-2	few	TRBV15	TGTGCCACCAGCAAGCAGACAGGGGACGGGGAGCTGTTTTTT	CATSKQTGDGELFF
-	TRBJ2-4	-	TRBV5-1	TGCGCCAGCAGCTTGGATATAGCCAAAAACATTCAGTACTTC	CASSLDIAKNIQYF
-	TRBJ2-7	few	TRBV5-1	TGCGCCAGCAAATATTCAGGGGGAGGCCTCTACGAGCAGTACTTC	CASKYSGGGLYEQYF
TRBD1	TRBJ2-1	few	TRBV19	TGTGCCAGTAGTTCTCCGGGACAGGGGGCAGTCAATGAGCAGTTCTTC	CASSSPGQGAVNEQFF
TRBD2	TRBJ2-2	-	TRBV6-6	TGTGCCAGCAGTTATGGTAGCGGGGGGACCGGGGAGCTGTTTTTT	CASSYGSGGTGELFF
-	TRBJ1-5	-	TRBV30	TGTGCCTGGAGTACACAAGAGAATCAGCCCCAGCATTTT	CAWSTQENQPQHF
-	TRBJ2-7	few	TRBV7-6	TGTGCCAGCAGACCCGGTGGCGCCGAGCAGTACTTC	CASRPGGAEQYF
-	TRBJ1-5	few	TRBV29-1	TGCAGCGTTGGGCGGGGGAATCAGCCCCAGCATTTT	CSVGRGNQPQHF
TRBD1	TRBJ2-7	-	TRBV18	TGTGCCAGCTCACCACAGGGACAGGCTTACGAGCAGTACTTC	CASSPQGQAYEQYF
-	TRBJ1-1	few	TRBV30	TGTGCCTGGGCCACCTCGGAGAACACTGAAGCTTTCTTT	CAWATSENTEAFF
-	TRBJ2-2	-	TRBV9	TGTGCCAGCAGCGTAGGACCCCACACCGGGGAGCTGTTTTTT	CASSVGPHTGELFF
TRBD1	TRBJ2-3	-	TRBV7-2	TGTGCCAGCAGCTTACCGGTGACAGGGCGAACTAGCACAGATACGCAGTATTTT	CASSLPVTGRTSTDTQYF